This T cell receptor (beta chain) was sequenced for a study of T-cell reconstitution after alpha-beta-depleted transplantation in children. Germline V gene data show CDR1 as SQVTM and CDR2 as ANQGSEA. The CDR3 has 12 amino acids. Trimming pared 7 bases from V and 8 bases from J, leaving 15 bases between. Ten or more counts support this clonotype. TCRbeta library construction was performed incorporating unique molecular identifiers. TCRdb analysed the PCR reads with MiXCR anew, one entry per CDR3 protein. The table shows about 690,000 distinct CDR3 sequences, with approximately 15% occurring only once.

V and J are TRBV29-1 and TRBJ2-1, with D possibly TRBD1 on 6 matching bases. The receptor's source is a human donor who donated a stem cell graft to a child with acute myeloid leukemia. Here the sequenced sample was PBMCs from the stem cell graft donor, taken from the stem cell graft. CDR3 nucleotides: TGCAGCGCACAGGGTTTCAAGGATGAGCAGTTCTTC. Its translation is CSAQGFKDEQFF.